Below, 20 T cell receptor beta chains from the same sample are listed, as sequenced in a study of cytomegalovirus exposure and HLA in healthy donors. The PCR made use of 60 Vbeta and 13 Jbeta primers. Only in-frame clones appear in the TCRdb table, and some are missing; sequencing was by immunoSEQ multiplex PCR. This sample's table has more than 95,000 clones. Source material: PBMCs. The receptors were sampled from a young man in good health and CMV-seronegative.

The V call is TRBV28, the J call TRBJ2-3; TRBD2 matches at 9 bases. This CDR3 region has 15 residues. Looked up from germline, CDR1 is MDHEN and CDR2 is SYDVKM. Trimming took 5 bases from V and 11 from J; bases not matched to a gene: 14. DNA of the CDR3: TGTGCCAGCAGTCCTCCACTAGCGGGTGGGTCAGGGCAGTATTTT. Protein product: CASSPPLAGGSGQYF. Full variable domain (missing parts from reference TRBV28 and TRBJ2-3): DVKVTQSSRYLVKRTGEKVFLECVQDMDHENMFWYRQDPGLGLRLIYFSYDVKMKEKGDIPEGYSVSREKKERFSLILESASTNQTSMYLCASSPPLAGGSGQYFGPGTRLTVL.

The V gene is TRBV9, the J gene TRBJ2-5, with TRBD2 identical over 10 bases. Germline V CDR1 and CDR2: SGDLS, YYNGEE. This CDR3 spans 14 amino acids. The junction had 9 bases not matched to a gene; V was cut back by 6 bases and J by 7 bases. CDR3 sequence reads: CASTPLAGFGTQYF. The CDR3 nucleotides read TGTGCCAGCACACCACTAGCGGGATTTGGGACCCAGTACTTC. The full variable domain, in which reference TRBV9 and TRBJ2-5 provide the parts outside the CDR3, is DSGVTQTPKHLITATGQRVTLRCSPRSGDLSVYWYQQSLDQGLQFLIQYYNGEERAKGNILERFSAQQFPDLHSELNLSSLELGDSALYFCASTPLAGFGTQYFGPGTRLLVL.

For the CDR3, the DNA is TGCAGCGTGGTGACTAGCGGGAGAATCGATGAGCAGTTCTTC. It specifies CSVVTSGRIDEQFF. The rearrangement joins TRBV29-1 to TRBJ2-1; 12 bases are shared with TRBD2. The CDR3 runs to 14 residues. The germline V gene has CDR1 SQVTM and CDR2 ANQGSEA. V shed 6 bases, J shed 8 bases, and the junction held 8 bases outside the gene matches.

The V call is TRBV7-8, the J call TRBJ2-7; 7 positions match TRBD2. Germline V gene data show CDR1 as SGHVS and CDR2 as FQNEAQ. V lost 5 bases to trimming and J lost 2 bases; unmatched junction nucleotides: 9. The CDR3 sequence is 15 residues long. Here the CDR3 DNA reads TGTGCCAGCAGCACCCGGACTAGGACCCCCTACGAGCAGTACTTC. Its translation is CASSTRTRTPYEQYF.

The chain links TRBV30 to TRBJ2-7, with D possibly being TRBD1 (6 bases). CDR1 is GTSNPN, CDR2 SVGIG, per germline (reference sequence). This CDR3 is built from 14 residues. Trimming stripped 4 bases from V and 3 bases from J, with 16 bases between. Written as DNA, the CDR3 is TGTGCCTGGAAGAGCAACGGACAGAGCTACGAGCAGTACTTC. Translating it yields CAWKSNGQSYEQYF.

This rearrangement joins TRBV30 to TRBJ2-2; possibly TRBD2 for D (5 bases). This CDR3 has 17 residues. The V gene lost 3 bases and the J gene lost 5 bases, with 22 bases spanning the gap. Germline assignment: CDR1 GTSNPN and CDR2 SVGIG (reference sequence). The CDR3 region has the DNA TGTGCCTGGAGAGGCATGGGCGGACTCTCCCCGACCGGGGAGCTGTTTTTT. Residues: CAWRGMGGLSPTGELFF.

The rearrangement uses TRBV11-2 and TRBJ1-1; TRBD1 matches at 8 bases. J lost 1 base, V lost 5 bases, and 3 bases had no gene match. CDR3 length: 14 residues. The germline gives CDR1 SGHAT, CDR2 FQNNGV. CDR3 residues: CASSRTGKNTEAFF. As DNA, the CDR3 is TGTGCCAGCAGCCGGACAGGGAAGAACACTGAAGCTTTCTTT.

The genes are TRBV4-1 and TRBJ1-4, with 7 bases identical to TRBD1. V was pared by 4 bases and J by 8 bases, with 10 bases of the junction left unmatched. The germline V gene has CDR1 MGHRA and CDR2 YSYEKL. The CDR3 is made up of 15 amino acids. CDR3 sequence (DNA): TGCGCCAGCAGCCGACAGACAGGGCTAGACGAAAAACTGTTTTTT. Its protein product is CASSRQTGLDEKLFF.

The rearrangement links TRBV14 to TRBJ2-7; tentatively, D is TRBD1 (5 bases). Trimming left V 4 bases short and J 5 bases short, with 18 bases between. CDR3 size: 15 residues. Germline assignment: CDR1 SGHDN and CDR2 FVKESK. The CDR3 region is CASSPIYFSRDEQYF. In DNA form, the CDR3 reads TGTGCCAGCAGCCCGATATACTTTAGCAGGGACGAGCAGTACTTC.

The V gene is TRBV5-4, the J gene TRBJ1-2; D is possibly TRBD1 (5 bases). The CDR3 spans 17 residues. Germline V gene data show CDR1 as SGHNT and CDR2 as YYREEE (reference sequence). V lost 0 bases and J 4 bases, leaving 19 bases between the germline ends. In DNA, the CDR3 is TGTGCCAGCAGCTTGGAAGCTCCAGGGTTTGCGGCCTATGGCTACACCTTC. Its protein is CASSLEAPGFAAYGYTF.

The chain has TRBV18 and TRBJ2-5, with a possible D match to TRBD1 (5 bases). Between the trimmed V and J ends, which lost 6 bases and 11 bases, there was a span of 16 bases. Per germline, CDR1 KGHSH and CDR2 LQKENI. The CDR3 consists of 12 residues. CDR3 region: CASSPERGRQYF. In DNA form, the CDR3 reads TGTGCCAGCTCCCCCGAAAGGGGTCGGCAGTACTTC.

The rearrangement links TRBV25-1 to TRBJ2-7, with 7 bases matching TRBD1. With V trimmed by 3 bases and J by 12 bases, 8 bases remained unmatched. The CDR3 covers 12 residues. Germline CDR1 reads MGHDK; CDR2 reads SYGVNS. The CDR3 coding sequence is TGTGCCAGCAGTGAGAACAGGGGTTCTATGTACTTC. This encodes CASSENRGSMYF.

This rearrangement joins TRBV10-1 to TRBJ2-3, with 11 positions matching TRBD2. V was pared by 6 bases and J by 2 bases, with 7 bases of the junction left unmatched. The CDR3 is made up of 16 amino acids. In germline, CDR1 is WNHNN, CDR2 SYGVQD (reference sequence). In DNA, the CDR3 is TGCGCCAGCAGCCGCGGGACTAGCGGAAACACAGATACGCAGTATTTT. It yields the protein CASSRGTSGNTDTQYF.

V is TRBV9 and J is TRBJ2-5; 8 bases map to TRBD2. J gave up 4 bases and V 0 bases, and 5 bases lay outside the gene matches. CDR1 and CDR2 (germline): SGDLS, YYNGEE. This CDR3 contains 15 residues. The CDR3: CASSVDSGRGETQYF. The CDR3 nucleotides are TGTGCCAGCAGCGTAGACAGCGGGAGAGGAGAGACCCAGTACTTC. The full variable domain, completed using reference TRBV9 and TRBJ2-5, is DSGVTQTPKHLITATGQRVTLRCSPRSGDLSVYWYQQSLDQGLQFLIQYYNGEERAKGNILERFSAQQFPDLHSELNLSSLELGDSALYFCASSVDSGRGETQYFGPGTRLLVL.

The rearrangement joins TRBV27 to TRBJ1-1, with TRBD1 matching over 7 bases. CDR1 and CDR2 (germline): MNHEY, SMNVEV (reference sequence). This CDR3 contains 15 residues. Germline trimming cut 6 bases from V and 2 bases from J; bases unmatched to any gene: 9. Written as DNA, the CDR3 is TGTGCCAGCAGCCCTCGGACAGGAGTTAACACTGAAGCTTTCTTT. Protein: CASSPRTGVNTEAFF.

The CDR3 protein is CASRPQGASYNEQFF. CDR3 bases: TGTGCCAGCAGACCGCAGGGGGCGAGTTACAATGAGCAGTTCTTC. This chain uses TRBV11-2 with TRBJ2-1, with 8 bases lining up with TRBD1. CDR1 is SGHAT, CDR2 FQNNGV, per germline. J gave up 4 bases and V 6 bases, and 8 bases lay outside the gene matches. The CDR3 loop spans 15 amino acids.

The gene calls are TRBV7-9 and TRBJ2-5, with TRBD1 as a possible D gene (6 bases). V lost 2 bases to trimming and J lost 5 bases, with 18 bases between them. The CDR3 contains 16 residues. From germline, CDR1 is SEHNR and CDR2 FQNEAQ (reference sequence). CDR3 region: CASSLNLREGDETQYF. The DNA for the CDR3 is TGTGCCAGCAGCTTAAACCTCCGCGAGGGGGACGAGACCCAGTACTTC. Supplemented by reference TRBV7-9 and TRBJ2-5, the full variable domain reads DTGVSQNPRHKITKRGQNVTFRCDPISEHNRLYWYRQTLGQGPEFLTYFQNEAQLEKSRLLSDRFSAERPKGSFSTLEIQRTEQGDSAMYLCASSLNLREGDETQYFGPGTRLLVL.

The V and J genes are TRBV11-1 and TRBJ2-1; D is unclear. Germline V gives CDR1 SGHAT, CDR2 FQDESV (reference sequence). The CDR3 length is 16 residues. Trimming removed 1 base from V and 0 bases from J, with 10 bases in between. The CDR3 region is CASSLVRLSSYNEQFF. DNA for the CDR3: TGTGCCAGCAGCTTAGTGCGGCTAAGCTCCTACAATGAGCAGTTCTTC.

DNA of the CDR3: TGTGCCAGCAGTTTTTTTGCCCTGCGACTAGCGGGCAATGAGCAGTTCTTC. This gives the protein CASSFFALRLAGNEQFF. The chain has TRBV28 and TRBJ2-1, with 10 bases matching TRBD2. Germline CDR1 is MDHEN and CDR2 is SYDVKM. The CDR3 length is 17 residues. Germline trimming cut 3 bases from V and 6 bases from J; bases unmatched to any gene: 11.

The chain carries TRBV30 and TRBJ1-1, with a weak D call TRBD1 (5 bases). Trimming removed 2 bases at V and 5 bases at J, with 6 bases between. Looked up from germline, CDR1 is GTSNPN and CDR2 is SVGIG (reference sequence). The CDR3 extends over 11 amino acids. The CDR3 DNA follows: TGTGCCTGGAGTCGGGGGACTGAAGCTTTCTTT. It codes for CAWSRGTEAFF.